This T cell receptor beta chain stems from a study of cytomegalovirus exposure and HLA in healthy donors. At the level of the study: When roughly 420 donors were genotyped, roughly 78% of them were found to fall in the Caucasian-associated ancestry cluster.

Concerning this clone itself: Germline is not matched at one junction end, which may reflect a read error.

With 60 Vbeta and 13 Jbeta primers, the PCR was carried out. Only in-frame clones appear in the TCRdb table, and some are missing; sequencing was by immunoSEQ multiplex PCR. The table shows approximately 150,000 clones, with over 60% occurring only once. The CDR3 consists of 17 residues. The germline CDR1 and CDR2 sequences are SEHNR and FQNEAQ (reference sequence). This clonotype originated in a woman in her 30s in good health and CMV-seronegative. Input material: PBMCs. This sequence joins TRBV7-9 and TRBJ2-2, with D tentatively TRBD2 (5 bases). The CDR3 bases are TGTTCCAGCAGCCCCCACCGGGGTTTAGCGAACACCGGGGAGCTGTTTTTT. Translating gives CSSSPHRGLANTGELFF.